Listed below are T cell receptor beta chains from one sample, sequenced in a study of cytotoxic CD8 clonotypes in ibrutinib-treated CLL. Here immunoSEQ multiplex PCR was the method, and the copy in TCRdb shows in-frame clones only, minus some. Of roughly 150,000 clones listed, approximately 90% were seen once; the top ten hold roughly 3%. This sample comprised PBMCs, obtained at disease progression, from a patient treated with ibrutinib. These receptor sequences come from a human donor with chronic lymphocytic leukemia. CDR3s include the opening cysteine and the closing phenylalanine or tryptophan. The D gene is left open where the match is weak. Some rows have no size entry. The others give once, few or many, or a class for an expanded clone.

clone_size d_call j_call v_call cdr3_aa cdr3_nt
. . TRBJ1-1 TRBV7-6 CASSLRAFTEAFF TGTGCCAGCAGCTTAAGGGCTTTCACTGAAGCTTTCTTT
. TRBD2 TRBJ2-3 TRBV4-1 CASSQDREFRTSGYSTDTQYF TGCGCCAGCAGCCAAGATCGGGAGTTCAGGACTAGCGGATACAGCACAGATACGCAGTATTTT
. . TRBJ1-2 TRBV25-1 CASSPRGVYGYTF TGTGCCAGCAGTCCACGGGGCGTCTATGGCTACACCTTC
. . TRBJ2-2 TRBV6-6 CASSYSRTAGELFF TGTGCCAGCAGTTACTCCAGGACAGCCGGGGAGCTGTTTTTT
many TRBD1 TRBJ1-1 TRBV6-5 CASSYSTGTEAFF TGTGCCAGCAGTTACTCGACAGGGACTGAAGCTTTCTTT
. . TRBJ2-1 TRBV14 CASSQGRNNEQFF TGTGCCAGCAGCCAAGGGCGGAACAATGAGCAGTTCTTC
. TRBD2 TRBJ2-3 TRBV28 CASSPTPASSGRLGEDTQYF TGTGCCAGCAGCCCAACCCCCGCCTCTAGCGGAAGGCTAGGGGAAGATACGCAGTATTTT
. . TRBJ2-1 TRBV6-5 CASSYDPENEQFF TGTGCCAGCAGTTACGATCCGGAGAATGAGCAGTTCTTC
. . TRBJ2-7 TRBV11-2 CASSLDTAVLNYEQYF TGTGCCAGCAGCTTAGATACGGCAGTTCTTAACTACGAGCAGTACTTC
. TRBD1 TRBJ2-1 TRBV5-5 CASSTHPGQGGNEQFF TGTGCCAGCAGCACACACCCGGGACAGGGTGGAAATGAGCAGTTCTTC
. . TRBJ1-2 TRBV5-1 CASSLLQDTGLYTF TGCGCCAGCAGCCTCCTCCAAGATACAGGGCTCTACACCTTC
. . TRBJ1-1 TRBV9 CASSVGRRMNTEAFF TGTGCCAGCAGCGTAGGTCGCCGAATGAACACTGAAGCTTTCTTT
. . TRBJ2-7 TRBV5-8 CASSYRGTYEQYF TGTGCCAGCAGCTACCGCGGCACTTACGAGCAGTACTTC
. . TRBJ2-3 TRBV28 CASSGRDYTDTQYF TGTGCCAGCAGCGGCAGAGACTACACAGATACGCAGTATTTT
once . TRBJ2-4 TRBV4-2 CASSPDSRPAKNIQYF TGTGCCAGCAGTCCCGACTCTCGGCCGGCCAAAAACATTCAGTACTTC
. . TRBJ1-1 TRBV11-3 CASSFGHLTAGEAFF TGTGCCAGCAGCTTTGGACACCTAACGGCGGGAGAAGCTTTCTTT
. . TRBJ2-7 TRBV19 CASSFDGSTYEQYF TGTGCCAGTAGTTTTGACGGATCGACCTACGAGCAGTACTTC
. . TRBJ2-1 TRBV5-8 CASTPRGTKNYNEQFF TGTGCCAGCACCCCCCGGGGGACCAAAAATTACAATGAGCAGTTCTTC
. . TRBJ1-1 TRBV6-4 CASSDSARNTEAFF TGTGCCAGCAGTGACTCAGCAAGGAACACTGAAGCTTTCTTT
. . TRBJ1-3 TRBV7-9 CASGGTDISGNTIYF TGTGCCAGCGGGGGGACGGACATTTCTGGAAACACCATATATTTT
. TRBD1 TRBJ1-2 TRBV28 CASEGQGRGYTF TGTGCCAGCGAAGGACAGGGGAGGGGCTACACCTTC
. . TRBJ2-1 TRBV2 CASSPQWLNEQFF TGTGCCAGCAGCCCCCAATGGTTAAATGAGCAGTTCTTC
. . TRBJ2-3 TRBV2 CASIMGAGTQYF TGTGCCAGCATCATGGGGGCCGGTACGCAGTATTTT
. TRBD1 TRBJ1-5 TRBV7-3 CASSSGQGQPQHF TGTGCCAGCAGCTCCGGACAGGGCCAGCCCCAGCATTTT
. TRBD2 TRBJ2-7 TRBV6-1 CASSEPGLADPYEQYF TGTGCCAGCAGTGAACCTGGACTAGCGGACCCCTACGAGCAGTACTTC
. TRBD1 TRBJ1-4 TRBV30 CAGTGKTNEKLFF TGTGCCGGGACAGGGAAAACTAATGAAAAACTGTTTTTT